The clone carrying this T cell receptor beta chain has only a few counts. CDR1 and CDR2 (germline): ENHRY, SYGVKD. There are 13 residues in the CDR3. Trimming removed 4 bases from V and 10 bases from J, with 16 bases in between. This entry is derived from a study of blood T cells in healthy people across ages. A sample-barcoded 5' primer and a J-beta primer mix were used in a second PCR of roughly 6 to 12 cycles. In TCRdb, the 5' RACE reads were re-called with MiXCR into one record per CDR3 protein. The sample has over a million distinct CDR3 sequences; approximately 39% are singletons. The TCR originated in a woman aged 18 to 35 in good health. The chain recombines TRBV10-3 with TRBJ1-1, with D perhaps TRBD1 (6 bases). Input material: blood. CDR3 region: CAISALVEGVAFF. The CDR3 DNA follows: TGTGCCATCAGTGCCTTAGTTGAGGGGGTAGCTTTCTTT.